Shown below are 21 T cell receptor beta chains from a single sample sequenced in a study of blood T cell repertoires in COVID-19 (dated by TCRdb to about 2020). Library generation was performed with the immunoSEQ multiplex PCR assay. The clones in this table, taken by TCRdb from immuneACCESS, are in-frame only. Not every clone is retained; where verified, under half of the shortfall comes from an unresolved V gene, and the cause of the rest is unknown. The sample contains roughly 40,000 clones, about 86% of them found a single time. The top ten hold approximately 20% of the sample. The material sequenced was peripheral blood. These receptors all come from a man in his fifties or sixties in a cohort sampled during active COVID-19.

This chain uses TRBV10-1 with TRBJ2-1; TRBD2 might be the D (5 bases). Germline CDR1 is WNHNN and CDR2 is SYGVQD (reference sequence). V lost 4 bases, J lost 7 bases, and 20 bases lay in between. The CDR3 runs to 16 residues. CDR3 in DNA: TGCGCCAGCAGTGGGAGCTTAACGGGAATGGGTAATGAGCAGTTCTTC. Translation gives CASSGSLTGMGNEQFF.

V gene TRBV5-1 combines with J gene TRBJ2-1; 11 bases align to TRBD2. Germline lookup yields CDR1 SGHRS and CDR2 YFSETQ. The CDR3 sequence is 16 residues long. V trimming: 4 bases; J trimming: 7 bases; junction bases outside the gene matches: 10. The CDR3, as DNA: TGCGCCAGCAGCATGGCTCGACTAGCGGGAATGAATGAGCAGTTCTTC. This codes for CASSMARLAGMNEQFF.

The chain employs TRBV6-5 and TRBJ2-2; D uncertain. The CDR3 covers 11 residues. V lost 4 bases to trimming and J lost 6 bases, with 3 bases between them. Germline V gives CDR1 MNHEY, CDR2 SVGAGI. CDR3 in DNA: TGTGCCAGCAGTTCCTCCGGGGAGCTGTTTTTT. As protein: CASSSSGELFF.

The genes are TRBV5-6 and TRBJ2-3; D may be TRBD1 (6 bases). In germline, CDR1 is SGHDT, CDR2 YYEEEE. Trimming shortened V by 4 bases and J by 2 bases, and 14 bases separated the two germline ends. This CDR3 contains 15 residues. CDR3 nucleotides: TGTGCCAGCAGCCCACCGGACAGAACCACAGATACGCAGTATTTT. Its protein product is CASSPPDRTTDTQYF.

V usage is TRBV6-2 or TRBV6-3 and J usage is TRBJ2-1; tentative D call: TRBD1 (5 bases). The germline gives CDR1 MNHEY, CDR2 SVGEGT. V was clipped by 2 bases and J by 4 bases, with 6 bases between them. The CDR3 runs to 13 residues. The CDR3 sequence is CASSYRGYNEQFF. In nucleotides, the CDR3 is TGTGCCAGCAGTTACAGGGGATACAATGAGCAGTTCTTC.

This chain connects TRBV7-3 to TRBJ2-3, with D possibly being TRBD2 (7 bases). Trimming left V 4 bases short and J 5 bases short, with 16 bases between. Germline values: CDR1 SGHTA, CDR2 FQGTGA. This CDR3 comprises 15 residues. CDR3 residues: CASSSGAGAGDTQYF. CDR3 bases: TGTGCCAGCAGCTCGGGGGCGGGGGCTGGAGATACGCAGTATTTT.

The chain links TRBV19 to TRBJ2-1, with 7 bases lining up with TRBD1. The CDR3 consists of 12 residues. Trimming at V came to 6 bases and at J to 7 bases, leaving 3 bases not matched to a gene. The germline V gene encodes CDR1 LNHDA and CDR2 SQIVND (reference sequence). This CDR3 reads CASRQGSNEQFF. DNA of the CDR3: TGTGCCAGTAGACAGGGGAGTAATGAGCAGTTCTTC.

This clone was seen a single time. The chain couples TRBV7-9 to TRBJ2-7, with 7 bases that match TRBD1. V lost 3 bases to trimming and J lost 3 bases; unmatched junction nucleotides: 2. This CDR3 contains 13 residues. Germline loops: CDR1 SEHNR, CDR2 FQNEAQ (reference sequence). CDR3 residues: CASSFGQDYEQYV. For the CDR3, the DNA is TGTGCCAGCAGCTTTGGACAGGACTACGAGCAGTACGTC.

The chain combines TRBV21-1 with TRBJ2-7; the listed D gene, TRBD1, was not tested against the DNA. TRBV21-1 represents a pseudogene. CDR3 length equals 16 residues. The CDR3 coding sequence is TGTGCCAGCAGCCGCAGCCCAGGGGCTAGCTCCTACGAGCAGTACGTC. Residues: CASSRSPGASSYEQYV.

The gene calls are TRBV9 and TRBJ2-4; D is ambiguous. V was trimmed by 4 bases and J by 5 bases, leaving 10 bases between them. The CDR3 sequence is 13 residues long. The germline gives CDR1 SGDLS, CDR2 YYNGEE. The CDR3 DNA follows: TGTGCCAGCAGCTCTAGTACGCAAAACATTCAGTACTTC. Translating it yields CASSSSTQNIQYF.

The genes are TRBV10-3 and TRBJ1-1; D call uncertain. This CDR3 region has 14 residues. Per the germline V gene, CDR1 is ENHRY and CDR2 is SYGVKD. V gave up 2 bases and J gave up 1 base, with 8 bases separating them. The CDR3 DNA reads as TGTGCCATCAGTGAGATACAAGAGAACACTGAAGCTTTCTTT. Its translation is CAISEIQENTEAFF.

The chain carries TRBV4-3 and TRBJ1-2; D is perhaps TRBD1 (6 bases). Trimming cost V 1 base and J 7 bases, with 16 bases left between them. The CDR3 contains 15 residues. The germline CDR1 and CDR2 sequences are LGHNA and YSLEER. CDR3 in amino acids: CASSQARGYLGGYTF. The CDR3 bases are TGCGCCAGCAGCCAAGCCAGGGGATATTTGGGTGGCTACACCTTC.

The chain uses TRBV21-1 and TRBJ2-2; the D call TRBD1 from the table was never checked on the DNA. TRBV21-1 is a known pseudogene. The CDR3 totals 18 residues. The DNA of the CDR3 is TGTGCCAGCAGCAGGGACAGTCCTAGAGGACTCAACACCGGGGAGCTGTTTTTT. Protein product: CASSRDSPRGLNTGELFF.

This chain links TRBV12-3 or TRBV12-4 with TRBJ2-7; 10 bases map to TRBD1. J lost 6 bases, V lost 5 bases, and 4 bases had no gene match. The CDR3 has 13 amino acids. The CDR3 bases are TGTGCCAGCAGTAGGGGACAGGGGTCCGAGCAGTACTTC. This codes for CASSRGQGSEQYF.

This clone was seen a handful of times. The chain joins TRBV7-8 to TRBJ2-7; D not resolved. Trimming took 1 base from V and 3 from J, leaving 4 bases between them. This CDR3 comprises 12 residues. CDR1 and CDR2 (germline): SGHVS, FQNEAQ. DNA of the CDR3: TGTGCCAGCAGCTTAGGTAGCTACGAGCAGTACGTC. Protein product: CASSLGSYEQYV.

This clone occurred a few times. The genes are TRBV7-3 and TRBJ2-1; a weak D match, TRBD2 (6 bases). The CDR3 is made up of 15 amino acids. Looked up from germline, CDR1 is SGHTA and CDR2 is FQGTGA. V was cut by 2 bases and J by 2 bases, with 10 bases left in between. CDR3 nucleotide sequence: TGTGCCAGCAGCTTAGGGGCGGGGACCTACAATGAGCAGTTCTTC. It translates to CASSLGAGTYNEQFF.

The count of this clone is one. The gene calls are TRBV6-2 or TRBV6-3 and TRBJ2-2, with D possibly being TRBD2 (5 bases). With 2 bases removed from V and 6 bases from J, the gap between germline ends came to 7 bases. The CDR3 is 13 residues long. From germline, CDR1 is MNHEY and CDR2 SVGEGT. Here the CDR3 reads CASSYGLPGELFF. Here the CDR3 DNA reads TGTGCCAGCAGTTACGGACTCCCCGGGGAGCTGTTTTTT.

The chain uses TRBV7-9 and TRBJ2-3, with 9 bases fitting TRBD2. Germline CDR1 and CDR2: SEHNR and FQNEAQ (reference sequence). The CDR3 contains 14 residues. The trim removed 3 bases at V and 4 bases at J, leaving 2 bases unmatched. This CDR3 reads CASSFSGSSDTQYF. The CDR3 coding sequence is TGTGCCAGCAGCTTTAGCGGGAGCTCAGATACGCAGTATTTT.

The chain couples TRBV24-1 to TRBJ2-7, with 11 bases lining up with TRBD1. The germline CDR1 and CDR2 sequences are KGHDR and SFDVKD. The CDR3 length is 18 residues. With 9 bases clipped from V and 2 bases from J, the junction kept 17 bases outside the gene matches. The CDR3 here is CATSLGTGGSFRTYEQYV. Here the CDR3 DNA reads TGTGCCACCTCTCTAGGGACAGGGGGATCCTTCAGAACCTACGAGCAGTACGTC.

This sequence joins TRBV19 and TRBJ2-5; 9 bases map to TRBD2. CDR1 LNHDA and CDR2 SQIVND come from the germline V gene (reference sequence). The CDR3 runs 15 residues. Trimming removed 7 bases from V and 4 bases from J; junction bases left unmatched: 10. The CDR3 DNA reads TGTGCCAGTACTGGCTCGCGGGGGGGCCGAGAGACCCAGTACTTC. Protein product: CASTGSRGGRETQYF.

The chain is built from TRBV25-1 and TRBJ2-5; a weak D match, TRBD2 (6 bases). Per the germline V gene, CDR1 is MGHDK and CDR2 is SYGVNS. This CDR3 is 14 amino acids long. V gave up 1 base and J gave up 1 base, with 7 bases separating them. The CDR3, as DNA: TGTGCCAGCAGTGAATTCGGGGGCCAAGAGACCCAGTACTTC. Translation: CASSEFGGQETQYF.